This T cell receptor beta chain was identified in a study of early T cells in non-severe SARS-CoV-2 infection. Across the whole study: Alpha and beta chains were unpaired, from unsorted whole-blood bulk RNA. Broader study findings: Sequences matched to VDJdb favored anti-spike CD8 responses, while private and CD4 specificities were missed.

As part of library construction, unique molecular identifiers were attached to individual cDNA molecules. A single record per CDR3 protein comes from TCRdb applying MiXCR to the 5' RACE reads. This sample has 40,000 to 45,000 distinct CDR3 sequences; about 6.5% occur once, and the top ten carry around 21%. This clonotype was seen only a few times. Its antigen remains unknown. CDR3 length equals 13 residues. V was clipped by 1 base and J by 5 bases, with 6 bases between them. In germline, CDR1 is LGHNA, CDR2 YSLEER. This clonotype originated in an adult who was a healthcare worker with PCR-confirmed SARS-CoV-2 infection or an uninfected control (not recorded which). Here the sequenced sample was whole blood, taken at baseline. The chain is built from TRBV4-3 and TRBJ1-5; the D gene is possibly TRBD1 (6 bases). The CDR3 bases are TGCGCCAGCAGCCAAGCAGGGGATCAGCCCCAGCATTTT. Translation gives CASSQAGDQPQHF.